Reported below is one TCR beta chain. Its antigen specificity is not known. There are no base qualities to consult, and no much larger clone falls within one base. This entry comes from a study of shared clonotypes between healthy human individuals (TCRdb year 2020). In the study overall: Two women and a few men aged 18 to 49 years were included in the cohort. For each donor, three plates each were used for CD4 naive and CD4 memory, two plates were used for CD8 naive, and one plate was used for CD8 memory. To estimate repertoire size and how much clonotype sharing occurs between individuals, the study deeply sequenced the blood TCR repertoires of several healthy adults. Different laboratories and diverse techniques were used to prepare libraries and sequence TCR repertoires, to increase sequencing depth and limit assay-specific biases. Each donor's leukapheresis produced roughly between roughly 0.94 and 9.5 billion PBMCs. Study-wide findings and limitations: Higher generation probabilities were observed for clonotypes shared by all four sorted-subset donors than for non-shared clonotypes. Pairwise subsampling indicated that sequencing depth was expected to affect the degree of clonotype sharing among donors. Across four donors, roughly 5.1% of naive CD4, more than 3% of naive CD8, under 2.5% of memory CD4, and 0.4% to 0.45% of memory CD8 clonotypes were shared. Naive subsets generally had larger estimated clonotype richness than memory subsets did. Even with the large sequencing depth, rarefaction of the sorted-subset datasets indicated that sequencing was incomplete. The genetic and exposure-history diversity represented was limited by the small number of donors. Only blood was sampled, and tissue TCR repertoires likely differ from those in blood.

The donors were healthy, HIV-negative adults with no recently reported acute infections or vaccinations. Every donor was a Caucasian adult living in Nashville, Tennessee, USA. Magnetic negative selection was used to enrich CD4+ T cells, after which naive cells were positively selected on CD45RA and the negative fraction became the memory subset. Blood was collected by leukapheresis, and PBMCs were isolated by Ficoll-Histopaque density gradient centrifugation and then cryopreserved in liquid nitrogen vapor phase. Analytical flow cytometry was used to check the purity and quantity of each magnetically sorted T cell population. Genomic DNA was isolated from each sorted fraction and quantified by UV absorbance on a Nanodrop 2000c. V is pared back by 6 bases and J by 7 bases, with 12 bases lying between the germline termini. Counted from cysteine to phenylalanine, this CDR3 has 12 amino acids. Of all the DNA, just the CDR3 is kept, 36 bases in frame from base 1. The germline V gene yields MDHEN for CDR1 and SYDVKM for CDR2.

TCR CDR3 regions were amplified from genomic DNA by multiplex PCR using the deep immunoSEQ assay. Extracted genomic DNA from each cell subset was distributed evenly across all wells of several immunoSEQ 96-well plates, and each plate was treated as a replicate. For sorted subsets, around 200 ng genomic DNA, equal to tens of thousands of T cell genomes, was loaded into each replicate PCR. Purified libraries were quantified with a Qubit 3.0 fluorometer, sized on a Bioanalyzer 2100, and re-quantified with the KAPA Library Quantification kit. Each immunoSEQ 96-well plate was sequenced on its own single-read 150-cycle Illumina NextSeq 550 flow cell. The published analysis was carried out like this. The immunoSEQ output contained only junctional sequences without quality scores, so filtering could not match that applied to full-length reads. Sequences were annotated with PyIR, a Python wrapper for IgBLAST v1.9, and V/J genes and CDR3 were assigned using IMGT germline references. Reads were filtered out if the reads had weak V/J assignments (E-value above 1e-6), no CDR3, stop codons, out-of-frame junctions, or ambiguous translated residues. V3J clonotypes were defined by identical inferred V gene, J gene, and CDR3 amino acid sequence. The percentage overlap between two repertoires was calculated by dividing the number of shared unique clonotypes by the size of the smaller repertoire. Repertoire richness was assessed with RTK rarefaction, the Chao1 estimator, and Recon v2.1 estimates of unobserved clonotypes. Generation probabilities were computed with OLGA for all TCRbeta clonotypes obtained by the gDNA method from several donors. Drawn from immuneACCESS, this table holds only the in-frame rearrangements with V and J called that TCRdb kept. Clones are partly lost; checked studies trace under half to an unresolved V gene and leave the rest unexplained. Clonal size and the V and J genes are those of that table, whereas D and trimming came from the DNA. The sample table records about 1.5 million clones; roughly 98% of these occur just once. The ten largest clones take up 0.4% to 0.55% of the sample.

What was sequenced was naive CD4+ T cells sorted from blood. The cell subset or site label, as the study defines it: CD45RA+ positively selected. The V gene is TRBV28 and the J gene is TRBJ2-5, with the D gene not clear enough to name. The sequence was collected from a young man in good health. The DNA sequence reads TGTGCCAGCAGGGGCCCCAATTGGACCCAGTACTTC. Its protein is CASRGPNWTQYF.